Below are 19 T cell receptor beta chains sequenced from a single sample in a study of blood T cells in healthy people across ages. Next came a second PCR, run for about 6 to 11 cycles, which used a sample-barcoded 5' primer along with a J-beta primer mix. From the 5' RACE reads, TCRdb called clonotypes with MiXCR, one entry per CDR3 protein. The sample carries over 600,000 distinct CDR3 sequences, approximately 40% recorded once. The sample consisted of blood. These receptors came from an elderly man in good health.

V gene TRBV20-1 combines with J gene TRBJ2-1, with D possibly being TRBD2 (6 bases). Germline CDR1 is DFQATT and CDR2 is SNEGSKA (reference sequence). CDR3 length: 12 amino acids. Deletions cut 6 bases from V and 8 bases from J, with 14 bases between. The DNA of the CDR3 is TGCAGTGCCTCCTGGGGGGAGGATGAGCAGTTCTTC. Its translation is CSASWGEDEQFF.

The chain carries TRBV9 and TRBJ2-3; D not certain. This CDR3 has 14 residues. Germline-derived CDR1 and CDR2 are SGDLS and YYNGEE. V was cut by 0 bases and J by 1 base, with 6 bases left in between. The CDR3: CASSVELGTDTQYF. The CDR3 bases are TGTGCCAGCAGCGTAGAACTGGGCACAGATACGCAGTATTTT.

In its sample, this clonotype was seen once. The chain is built from TRBV7-9 and TRBJ2-7; the match to TRBD2 covers 15 bases. The CDR3 length is 16 residues. J lost 5 bases, V lost 3 bases, and 5 bases had no gene match. Germline V gene sequence: CDR1 SEHNR, CDR2 FQNEAQ (reference sequence). The DNA for the CDR3 is TGTGCCAGCAGCTTCGGACTAGCGGGAGGGGTTAACGAGCAGTACTTC. Its protein is CASSFGLAGGVNEQYF. The whole variable domain, remainder taken from reference TRBV7-9 and TRBJ2-7, is DTGVSQNPRHKITKRGQNVTFRCDPISEHNRLYWYRQTLGQGPEFLTYFQNEAQLEKSRLLSDRFSAERPKGSFSTLEIQRTEQGDSAMYLCASSFGLAGGVNEQYFGPGTRLTVT.

The rearrangement joins TRBV29-1 to TRBJ2-3; no definite D call. CDR1 and CDR2 from the germline V gene are SQVTM and ANQGSEA. Trimming took 8 bases from V and 1 from J, leaving 19 bases between them. The length of the CDR3 is 15 residues. Here the CDR3 reads CSLLRVLEGTDTQYF. The DNA for the CDR3 is TGCAGCCTCCTAAGGGTTCTTGAGGGCACAGATACGCAGTATTTT.

This chain connects TRBV20-1 to TRBJ2-5, with 8 positions matching TRBD2. The CDR3 is made up of 18 amino acids. The germline V gene encodes CDR1 DFQATT and CDR2 SNEGSKA (reference sequence). V lost 1 base and J lost 2; bases outside the gene matches: 15. CDR3 sequence: CSARAPFGRGDSQETQYF. In DNA form, the CDR3 reads TGCAGTGCTAGAGCTCCCTTCGGGCGGGGGGATAGTCAAGAGACCCAGTACTTC.

The chain recombines TRBV20-1 with TRBJ2-2; 8 bases fit TRBD1. Germline CDR1 and CDR2: DFQATT and SNEGSKA (reference sequence). The length of the CDR3 is 15 residues. V was clipped by 3 bases and J by 2 bases; unmatched bases: 5. The CDR3, as DNA: TGCAGTGCTAGGGCCAGGGGGCAAAACACCGGGGAGCTGTTTTTT. As protein: CSARARGQNTGELFF.

This clonotype came up a few times. This rearrangement joins TRBV15 to TRBJ2-3; 13 bases map to TRBD2. CDR1 LNHNV and CDR2 YYDKDF come from the germline V gene (reference sequence). V was clipped by 2 bases and J by 3 bases; unmatched bases: 2. The CDR3 is 16 residues long. CDR3 DNA: TGTGCCACCAGCAGACCGGGACTAGCGGGGACAGATACGCAGTATTTT. Translating gives CATSRPGLAGTDTQYF.

This chain joins TRBV7-2 and TRBJ2-7, with D unclear. The CDR3 is 13 amino acids. CDR1 is SGHTA and CDR2 is FQGNSA in the germline V gene. V lost 5 bases to trimming and J lost 1 base, with 9 bases between them. The CDR3 protein is CASSTQRSYEQYF. The CDR3 DNA reads TGTGCCAGCAGCACACAGAGATCCTACGAGCAGTACTTC.

This clonotype came up a few times. The chain uses TRBV27 and TRBJ1-6; TRBD1 aligns across 8 bases. The J segment lost 8 bases and the V segment lost 7 bases, leaving 10 bases of the junction unmatched. CDR1 and CDR2 (germline): MNHEY, SMNVEV (reference sequence). The CDR3 runs 15 residues. This CDR3 is CASTTPTGVYSPLHF. The CDR3 DNA reads as TGTGCCAGCACCACCCCGACAGGGGTCTATTCACCCCTCCACTTT.

This clonotype has only one observation. The gene calls are TRBV6-2 or TRBV6-3 and TRBJ2-7; TRBD2 aligns across 8 bases. The CDR3 spans 15 residues. V was clipped by 8 bases and J by 2 bases; unmatched bases: 11. The V gene's germline CDR1 is MNHEY and CDR2 SVGEGT. This chain's CDR3 is CASRPAGTSPYEQYF. For the CDR3, the DNA is TGTGCCAGCCGCCCCGCCGGGACTAGTCCCTACGAGCAGTACTTC.

This clonotype was seen more than once but under ten times. The rearrangement uses TRBV29-1 and TRBJ1-2; D gene uncertain. V was trimmed by 4 bases and J by 2 bases, leaving 8 bases between them. The CDR3 is 12 amino acids. The germline gives CDR1 SQVTM, CDR2 ANQGSEA. CDR3 in DNA: TGCAGCGTTGGAAGCAGAAACTATGGCTACACCTTC. This translates into CSVGSRNYGYTF.

This clonotype turned up a few times. The rearrangement links TRBV4-3 to TRBJ2-1, with 8 bases fitting TRBD2. Germline V lookup: CDR1 LGHNA, CDR2 YSLEER. Unmatched junction bases numbered 6, after V lost 2 bases and J lost 6 bases. The CDR3 loop spans 15 amino acids. In nucleotides, the CDR3 is TGCGCCAGCAGCCAACTCCCGGGGGGGTCCAATGAGCAGTTCTTC. Amino acid sequence: CASSQLPGGSNEQFF.

There are a few counts of this clonotype. The J gene is TRBJ2-4, the V gene TRBV20-1; D is ambiguous. The DNA matches TRBJ2-7 better at its end, which makes the J call doubtful. Germline CDR1 reads DFQATT; CDR2 reads SNEGSKA (reference sequence). The CDR3 extends over 13 amino acids. CDR3 sequence (DNA): TGCAGTGCCGGATTCAGTTCACTTTACGAGCAGTACTTC. Its translation is CSAGFSSLYEQYF.

This clonotype was picked up a small number of times. The genes are TRBV6-5 and TRBJ2-7; D is undetermined. CDR1 is MNHEY, CDR2 SVGAGI, per germline. V was clipped by 2 bases and J by 3 bases, with 11 bases between them. The CDR3 totals 14 residues. The CDR3 reads CASSYRQPYYEQYF. The DNA of the CDR3 is TGTGCCAGCAGTTACCGGCAACCTTACTACGAGCAGTACTTC.

V and J are TRBV9 and TRBJ1-1; D is uncertain. V gave up 2 bases and J gave up 0 bases, with 14 bases separating them. The CDR3 has 16 amino acids. Germline V lookup: CDR1 SGDLS, CDR2 YYNGEE. For the CDR3, the DNA is TGTGCCAGCAGCGTCGCTCCGGGAAAAATGAACACTGAAGCTTTCTTT. Residues: CASSVAPGKMNTEAFF.

The chain couples TRBV19 to TRBJ2-3, with 8 nucleotides matching TRBD1. Per the germline V gene, CDR1 is LNHDA and CDR2 is SQIVND (reference sequence). The CDR3 runs 14 residues. With 8 bases clipped from V and 4 bases from J, the junction kept 8 bases outside the gene matches. The CDR3 DNA reads as TGTGCCAGTGGTCGACAGGGGCCCCCAGATACGCAGTATTTT. Protein sequence: CASGRQGPPDTQYF.

In the case of this clonotype: A read error may explain this, as a much larger clone is one base away. The conserved phenylalanine or tryptophan normally closing the CDR3 is absent here, so this likely arose from a read error. The chain uses TRBV6-1 and TRBJ2-3; TRBD2 aligns across 9 bases. V shed 7 bases and J 2 bases; nucleotides not matched to a gene: 4. The CDR3 extends over 14 amino acids. Germline values: CDR1 MNHNS, CDR2 SASEGT. CDR3 coding DNA: TGTGCCAGCAAAGAGCGGGGGGCCACAGATACGCAGTATTCT. Amino acid sequence: CASKERGATDTQYS.

V gene TRBV4-1 combines with J gene TRBJ2-5; tentatively, D is TRBD2 (7 bases). The CDR3 sequence is 17 residues long. Germline CDR1 and CDR2: MGHRA and YSYEKL. Deletions cut 0 bases from V and 5 bases from J, with 19 bases between. The CDR3 sequence is CASSQERGGARPETQYF. For the CDR3, the DNA is TGCGCCAGCAGCCAAGAGAGAGGGGGGGCCCGTCCGGAGACCCAGTACTTC.

This chain connects TRBV20-1 to TRBJ2-1, with 8 nucleotides matching TRBD2. This CDR3 contains 14 residues. With V trimmed by 7 bases and J by 3 bases, 8 bases remained unmatched. CDR1 is DFQATT and CDR2 is SNEGSKA in the germline V gene (reference sequence). The chain's CDR3 is CSVPTSANYNEQFF. The CDR3 DNA follows: TGCAGTGTGCCGACTAGCGCTAACTACAATGAGCAGTTCTTC.